The 18 T cell receptor beta chains given below trace back to one sample, sequenced in a study of blood T cell repertoires in COVID-19. The method was immunoSEQ multiplex PCR; TCRdb's version includes in-frame clones alone and lacks a portion of them. The sample includes fewer than 250,000 clones, about 85% of them seen just once. The sequenced material came from peripheral blood. These receptors came from a man aged 35-49 years with acute or convalescent COVID-19.

There are a few counts of this clone. This chain uses TRBV7-6 with TRBJ1-5; D is possibly TRBD1 (5 bases). Trimming stripped 4 bases from V and 0 bases from J, with 16 bases between. Looked up from germline, CDR1 is SGHVS and CDR2 is FNYEAQ. The length of the CDR3 is 17 residues. Here the CDR3 DNA reads TGTGCCAGCAGCTCGAACCCAAACAGGATTAGCAATCAGCCCCAGCATTTT. This translates into CASSSNPNRISNQPQHF.

In its sample, this clone was seen once. The rearrangement links TRBV5-4 to TRBJ1-5; D gene ambiguous. This CDR3 comprises 12 residues. The V end lost 3 bases, the J end lost 11 bases, and 12 bases lay between the germline ends. CDR1 is SGHNT, CDR2 YYREEE, per germline (reference sequence). The CDR3 bases are TGTGCCAGCAGCTCTCCCGGGTTGGCCCAGCATTTT. Translation: CASSSPGLAQHF.

The chain carries TRBV13 and TRBJ2-1; 8 nucleotides align to TRBD1. The length of the CDR3 is 14 residues. V shed 5 bases and J 7 bases; nucleotides not matched to a gene: 7. In germline, CDR1 is PRHDT, CDR2 FYEKMQ (reference sequence). The CDR3 DNA reads TGTGCCAGCAGCCCCGGACAGGGAATGAATGAGCAGTTCTTC. The encoded protein is CASSPGQGMNEQFF.

J is TRBJ2-1 and V is TRBV7-6; 12 bases match TRBD2. There are 15 residues in the CDR3. V dropped 6 bases and J dropped 5; count of bases not matched to a gene: 5. Germline CDR1 and CDR2: SGHVS and FNYEAQ. CDR3 in amino acids: CASSQTSGRDNEQFF. CDR3 sequence (DNA): TGTGCCAGCAGTCAGACTAGCGGGAGAGACAATGAGCAGTTCTTC.

This clone has just a few counts. This sequence joins TRBV19 and TRBJ2-1, with 9 bases identical to TRBD2. Per germline, CDR1 LNHDA and CDR2 SQIVND (reference sequence). The CDR3 is 15 residues long. V gave up 5 bases and J gave up 0 bases; unmatched junction bases: 2. CDR3 sequence: CASSPTSGSYNEQFF. CDR3 in DNA: TGTGCCAGTAGTCCGACTAGCGGCTCCTACAATGAGCAGTTCTTC.

The chain recombines TRBV7-8 with TRBJ1-2, with a tentative D call TRBD1 (6 bases). Germline V gives CDR1 SGHVS, CDR2 FQNEAQ. Trimming removed 3 bases at V and 5 bases at J, with 13 bases between. This CDR3 contains 14 residues. CDR3 DNA: TGTGCCAGCAGCTTTCGAGACAGGTTTTATGGCTACACCTTC. Encoded protein: CASSFRDRFYGYTF.

The chain uses TRBV7-2 and TRBJ1-1; D remains unclear. This CDR3 contains 13 residues. Looked up from germline, CDR1 is SGHTA and CDR2 is FQGNSA. Trimming left V 0 bases short and J 1 base short, with 3 bases between. CDR3 amino acids: CASSLARNTEAFF. The CDR3 DNA reads as TGTGCCAGCAGCTTAGCGAGGAACACTGAAGCTTTCTTT.

This chain links TRBV28 with TRBJ1-5; TRBD1 matches at 9 bases. Germline V lookup: CDR1 MDHEN, CDR2 SYDVKM. The CDR3 sequence is 15 residues long. The ends lost 4 bases at V and 3 bases at J; junction bases unmatched: 4. The CDR3: CASSSGTGLNQPQHF. In nucleotides, the CDR3 is TGTGCCAGCAGTTCCGGGACAGGGCTCAATCAGCCCCAGCATTTT.

The chain combines TRBV9 with TRBJ1-1, with D maybe TRBD1 (5 bases). Trimming took off 1 base at V and 0 bases at J, with 7 bases between the two ends. The CDR3 totals 14 residues. CDR1 is SGDLS, CDR2 YYNGEE, per germline. In nucleotides, the CDR3 is TGTGCCAGCAGCGTATCGGGGGTGAACACTGAAGCTTTCTTT. This codes for CASSVSGVNTEAFF.

V and J are TRBV4-3 and TRBJ2-1, with 7 bases lining up with TRBD2. CDR1 is LGHNA and CDR2 is YSLEER in the germline V gene. CDR3 length: 17 residues. With V trimmed by 0 bases and J by 2 bases, 7 bases remained unmatched. The CDR3 loop is CASSQDPSGNAYNEQFF. The CDR3 DNA reads TGCGCCAGCAGCCAAGACCCGAGCGGGAATGCCTACAATGAGCAGTTCTTC.

This rearrangement joins TRBV25-1 to TRBJ1-2; 9 bases agree with TRBD1. Germline V gene lookup returns CDR1 MGHDK and CDR2 SYGVNS. Trimming cost V 8 bases and J 7 bases; bases outside gene matches: 11. The CDR3 spans 14 residues. CDR3 DNA: TGTGCCAGCGGGGGGTCGGGACAGGGACCTGGCTACACCTTC. It specifies CASGGSGQGPGYTF.

The rearrangement uses TRBV20-1 and TRBJ1-2, with D perhaps TRBD1 (6 bases). This CDR3 contains 11 residues. Germline CDR1 and CDR2: DFQATT and SNEGSKA (reference sequence). V gave up 8 bases and J gave up 5 bases, with 12 bases separating them. CDR3 nucleotides: TGCAGTTTTACAGGGTTGTATGGCTACACCTTC. Translation gives CSFTGLYGYTF.

The chain links TRBV25-1 to TRBJ2-5; D unresolved. The CDR3 runs to 10 residues. V dropped 7 bases and J dropped 5 bases, with 5 bases sitting between them. Germline CDR1 reads MGHDK; CDR2 reads SYGVNS. DNA of the CDR3: TGTGCCAGCACCGGGGAGACCCAGTACTTC. It yields the protein CASTGETQYF.

The chain has TRBV7-9 and TRBJ2-5; D is possibly TRBD2 (6 bases). CDR1 and CDR2 (germline): SEHNR, FQNEAQ (reference sequence). Trimming stripped 8 bases from V and 3 bases from J, with 13 bases between. CDR3 size: 13 residues. The CDR3: CASYDTGEETQYF. CDR3 sequence (DNA): TGTGCCAGCTACGACACGGGAGAAGAGACCCAGTACTTC.

V is TRBV7-2 and J is TRBJ1-2; 11 nucleotides match TRBD1. The V gene's germline CDR1 is SGHTA and CDR2 FQGNSA. V lost 3 bases to trimming and J lost 8 bases; unmatched junction nucleotides: 5. This CDR3 comprises 14 residues. The CDR3 loop is CASSLGQGGRGYTF. In DNA form, the CDR3 reads TGTGCCAGCAGCTTGGGACAGGGGGGAAGAGGCTACACCTTC.

The chain carries TRBV6-2 or TRBV6-3 and TRBJ1-1; no firm D call. The germline V gene encodes CDR1 MNHEY and CDR2 SVGEGT. This CDR3 has 16 amino acids. The V end lost 3 bases, the J end lost 6 bases, and 20 bases lay between the germline ends. CDR3 amino acids: CASSYEAFAGPSEAFF. CDR3 in DNA: TGTGCCAGCAGTTATGAGGCCTTTGCGGGTCCTTCTGAAGCTTTCTTT.

The rearrangement joins TRBV5-1 to TRBJ2-5; 7 bases fit TRBD2. After removal of 0 bases from V and 1 base from J, the junction contained 6 bases not matched to a gene. The CDR3 is 16 amino acids. CDR1 is SGHRS and CDR2 is YFSETQ in the germline V gene. The CDR3 region has the DNA TGCGCCAGCAGCTTGGTGTCTAGCGGATTCCAAGAGACCCAGTACTTC. Translation: CASSLVSSGFQETQYF.

The CDR3 here is CASSVGLAGAQETQYF. The CDR3 DNA is TGCGCCAGCAGCGTGGGACTAGCGGGGGCCCAAGAGACCCAGTACTTC. The genes are TRBV5-1 and TRBJ2-5, with 14 bases fitting TRBD2. CDR1 is SGHRS and CDR2 is YFSETQ in the germline V gene. The CDR3 spans 16 residues. Trimming at V came to 4 bases and at J to 1 base, leaving 3 bases not matched to a gene.